This T cell receptor (beta chain) was profiled in a study of blood T cell repertoires in COVID-19. Looking at the study overall: Specimens from acute and convalescent COVID-19 originated in the United States, Italy and Spain. Sources were T cells, B-cell-depleted T cells, or PBMCs; the material itself was cDNA or gDNA.

As processed by the authors: Quantification of nucleated cells was approximated via reference gene primer amplification. The method was immunoSEQ multiplex PCR; TCRdb's version includes in-frame clones alone and lacks a portion of them. Clone size and the V and J calls come from that table; the DNA yielded D and trimming. In the table there are under 45,000 clones, about nine tenths of which are singletons. CDR3 length equals 13 residues. V shed 4 bases and J shed 2 bases, with 8 bases lying between them. Germline values: CDR1 MNHEY, CDR2 SVGEGT. The V call is TRBV6-2 or TRBV6-3, the J call TRBJ1-1, with a weak D call TRBD1 (5 bases). The source is a human donor in a cohort sampled during active COVID-19. Sequences were obtained from peripheral blood. The DNA of the CDR3 is TGTGCCAGCAGTTCCAGGGAAAACACTGAAGCTTTCTTT. This codes for CASSSRENTEAFF.